The clone carrying this T cell receptor (beta chain) has at least ten counts. This entry comes from a study of kidney transplant recipient with SARS-CoV-2 infection. CDR1 and CDR2 (germline): SEHNR, FQNEAQ (reference sequence). The CDR3 length is 15 residues. The ends were cut back, 7 bases at V and 4 bases at J, with 16 bases in the middle. TCRdb processed the reads anew with MiXCR; each CDR3 protein has one entry. The table records about 240,000 distinct CDR3 sequences, less than 35% of them present only once. The sample consisted of a blood sample, taken at baseline and between days 110 and 120 from a kidney transplant recipient. The sequence was collected from a male patient aged 25 to 39 who had COVID-19 and was a kidney transplant recipient. These T cells may partly come from the graft donor. The chain employs TRBV7-9 and TRBJ2-2, with a possible D match to TRBD2 (6 bases). The CDR3 nucleotides read TGTGCCAGCACCACCTGGGACGGGAGCACCGGGGAGCTGTTTTTT. As protein: CASTTWDGSTGELFF.